Included here is one TCR beta chain sequence, with context. The entry originates in a study of cytomegalovirus exposure and HLA in healthy donors. Germline loops: CDR1 MNHEY, CDR2 SVGAGI. The CDR3 extends over 16 amino acids. Between the trimmed V and J ends, which lost 0 bases and 0 bases, there was a span of 12 bases. Primers for the PCR totalled 60 Vbeta and 13 Jbeta. Assay used: immunoSEQ multiplex PCR; TCRdb lists only in-frame clones, some missing. This sample has roughly 150,000 clones; 68% occur once, and the top ten carry more than 9%. Sequencing was done on a sample of PBMCs. This TCR was sampled from a man aged 30-40 years in good health and CMV-seropositive. The chain links TRBV6-5 to TRBJ2-7, with D unclear. CDR3 sequence reads: CASSYSAVASSYEQYF. The CDR3 bases are TGTGCCAGCAGTTACTCGGCGGTCGCCTCCTCCTACGAGCAGTACTTC.